Below, one T cell receptor beta chain is given with its context. TCRdb's copy holds only in-frame clones and misses some; the assay was immunoSEQ multiplex PCR. The sample shows about 27,000 clones, roughly 80% of them seen only once. These data belong to a study of follicular helper T cells after annual influenza vaccination. This sample's time point: 2014-2015 season, pre-vaccination. The CDR3 runs 14 residues. Germline CDR1 is SNHLY and CDR2 is FYNNEI. The V end was cut by 8 bases, the J end by 4 bases, with 16 bases between. The specimen comprised CXCR5+ CD38- circulating T follicular helper cells from blood, sampled on the day of influenza vaccination. Regarding subset: circulating Tfh, non-naive CD4+CXCR5+PD-1+ (ICOS+CD38+ or ICOS-CD38-). This sequence joins TRBV2 and TRBJ2-3, with D tentatively TRBD1 (6 bases). The clonotype comes from an adult who received the influenza vaccine. CDR3 loop: CASQRDIVPDTQYF. The CDR3 DNA reads as TGTGCCAGCCAACGGGACATTGTGCCAGATACGCAGTATTTT.